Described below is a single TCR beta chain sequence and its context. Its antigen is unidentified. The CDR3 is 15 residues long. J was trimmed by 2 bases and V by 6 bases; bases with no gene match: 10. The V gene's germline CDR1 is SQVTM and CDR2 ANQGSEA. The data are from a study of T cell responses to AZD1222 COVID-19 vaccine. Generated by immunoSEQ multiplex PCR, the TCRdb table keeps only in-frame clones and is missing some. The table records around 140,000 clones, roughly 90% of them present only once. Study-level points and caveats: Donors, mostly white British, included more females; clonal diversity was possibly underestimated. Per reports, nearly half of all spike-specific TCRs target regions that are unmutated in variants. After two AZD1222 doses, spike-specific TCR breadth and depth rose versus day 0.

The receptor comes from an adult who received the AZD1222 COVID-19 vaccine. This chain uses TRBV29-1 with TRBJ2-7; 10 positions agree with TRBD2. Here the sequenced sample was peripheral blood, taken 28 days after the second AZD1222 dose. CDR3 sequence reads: CSVANGSGRAYEQYF. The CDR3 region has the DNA TGCAGCGTGGCCAATGGGAGCGGGAGGGCCTACGAGCAGTACTTC.